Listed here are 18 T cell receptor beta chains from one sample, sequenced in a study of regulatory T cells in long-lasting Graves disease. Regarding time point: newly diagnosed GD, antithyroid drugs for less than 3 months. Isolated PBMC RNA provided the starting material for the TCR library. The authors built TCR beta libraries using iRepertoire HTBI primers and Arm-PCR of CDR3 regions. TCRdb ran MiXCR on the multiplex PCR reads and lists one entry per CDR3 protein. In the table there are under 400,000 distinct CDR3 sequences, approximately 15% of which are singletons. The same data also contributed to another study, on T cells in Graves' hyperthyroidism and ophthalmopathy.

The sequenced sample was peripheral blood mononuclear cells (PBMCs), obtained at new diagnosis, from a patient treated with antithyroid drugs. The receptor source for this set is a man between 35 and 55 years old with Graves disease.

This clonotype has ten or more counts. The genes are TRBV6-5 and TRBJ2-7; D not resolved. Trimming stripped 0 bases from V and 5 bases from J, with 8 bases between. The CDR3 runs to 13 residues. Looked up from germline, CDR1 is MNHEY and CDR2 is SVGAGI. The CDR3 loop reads CASSYSLEDEQYF. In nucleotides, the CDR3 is TGTGCCAGCAGTTACTCCTTGGAAGACGAGCAGTACTTC.

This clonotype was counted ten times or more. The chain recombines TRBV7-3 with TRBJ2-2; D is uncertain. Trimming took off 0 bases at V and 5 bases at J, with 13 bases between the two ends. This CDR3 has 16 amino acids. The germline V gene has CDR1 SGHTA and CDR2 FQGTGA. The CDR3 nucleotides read TGTGCCAGCAGCTTAACATCAGGAAAAGTGACCGGGGAGCTGTTTTTT. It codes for CASSLTSGKVTGELFF.

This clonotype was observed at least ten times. The CDR3 nucleotides are TGTGCCAGCAGTGTTTTATTGAGGGTCAACTATGGCTACACCTTC. Protein product: CASSVLLRVNYGYTF. The chain is built from TRBV2 and TRBJ1-2; no reliable D call. The CDR3 runs to 15 residues. Trimming removed 4 bases at V and 2 bases at J, with 14 bases between. Looked up from germline, CDR1 is SNHLY and CDR2 is FYNNEI.

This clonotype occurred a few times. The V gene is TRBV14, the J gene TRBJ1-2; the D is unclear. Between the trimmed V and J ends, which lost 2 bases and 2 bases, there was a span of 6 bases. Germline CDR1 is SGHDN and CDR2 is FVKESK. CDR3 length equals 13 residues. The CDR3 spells CASSQYSNYGYTF. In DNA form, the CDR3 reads TGTGCCAGCAGCCAATACTCAAACTATGGCTACACCTTC. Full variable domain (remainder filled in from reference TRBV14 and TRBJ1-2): EAGVTQFPSHSVIEKGQTVTLRCDPISGHDNLYWYRRVMGKEIKFLLHFVKESKQDESGMPNNRFLAERTGGTYSTLKVQPAELEDSGVYFCASSQYSNYGYTFGSGTRLTVV.

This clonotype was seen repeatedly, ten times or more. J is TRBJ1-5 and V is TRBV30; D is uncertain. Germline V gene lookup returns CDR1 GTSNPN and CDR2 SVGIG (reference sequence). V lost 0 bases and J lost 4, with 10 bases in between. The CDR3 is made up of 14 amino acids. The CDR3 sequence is CAWSVGQRNQPQHF. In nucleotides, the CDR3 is TGTGCCTGGAGTGTCGGGCAGCGGAATCAGCCCCAGCATTTT.

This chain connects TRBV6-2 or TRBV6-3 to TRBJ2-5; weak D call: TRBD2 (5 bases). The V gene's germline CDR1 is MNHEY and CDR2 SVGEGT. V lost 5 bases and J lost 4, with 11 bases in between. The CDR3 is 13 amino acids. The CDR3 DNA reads TGTGCCAGCAGTGAGGGATTCGGAGAGACCCAGTACTTC. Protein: CASSEGFGETQYF.

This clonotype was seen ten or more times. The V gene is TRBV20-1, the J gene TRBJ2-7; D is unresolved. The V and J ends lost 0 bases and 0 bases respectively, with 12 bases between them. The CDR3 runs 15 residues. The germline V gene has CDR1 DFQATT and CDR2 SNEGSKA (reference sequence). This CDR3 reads CSARDRPLSSYEQYF. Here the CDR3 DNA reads TGCAGTGCTAGAGATCGGCCCTTGAGCTCCTACGAGCAGTACTTC.

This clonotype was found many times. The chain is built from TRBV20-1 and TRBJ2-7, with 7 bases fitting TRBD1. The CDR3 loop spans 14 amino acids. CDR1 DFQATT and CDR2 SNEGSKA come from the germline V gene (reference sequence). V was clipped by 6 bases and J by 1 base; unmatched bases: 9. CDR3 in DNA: TGCAGTGCCGAGCACCGGACAGGTTCCTACGAGCAGTACTTC. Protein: CSAEHRTGSYEQYF.

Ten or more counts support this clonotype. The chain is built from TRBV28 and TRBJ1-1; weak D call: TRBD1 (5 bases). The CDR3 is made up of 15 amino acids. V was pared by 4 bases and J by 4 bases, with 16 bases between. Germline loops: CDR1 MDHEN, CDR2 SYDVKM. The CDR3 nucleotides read TGTGCCAGCAGTTCACCGGATAGGGGTGGCACTGAAGCTTTCTTT. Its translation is CASSSPDRGGTEAFF.

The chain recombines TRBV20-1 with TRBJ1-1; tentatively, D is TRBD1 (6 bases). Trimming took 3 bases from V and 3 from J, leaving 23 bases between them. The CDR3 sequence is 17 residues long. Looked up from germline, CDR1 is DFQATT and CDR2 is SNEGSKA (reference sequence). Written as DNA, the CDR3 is TGCAGTGCTAGGGAAGAGAGACAGGTACGGGGTGACACTGAAGCTTTCTTT. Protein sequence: CSAREERQVRGDTEAFF.

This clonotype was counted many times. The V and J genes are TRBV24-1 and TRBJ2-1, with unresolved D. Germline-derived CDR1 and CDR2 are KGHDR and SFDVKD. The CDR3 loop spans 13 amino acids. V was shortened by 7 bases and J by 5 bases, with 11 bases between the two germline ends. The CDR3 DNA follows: TGTGCCACCAGCGAGATAGGGAACAATGAGCAGTTCTTC. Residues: CATSEIGNNEQFF.

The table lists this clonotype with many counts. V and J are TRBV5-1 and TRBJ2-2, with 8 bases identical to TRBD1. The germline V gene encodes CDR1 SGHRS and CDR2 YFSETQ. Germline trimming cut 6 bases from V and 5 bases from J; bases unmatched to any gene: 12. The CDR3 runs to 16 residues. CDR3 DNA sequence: TGCGCCAGCAACCCTCAGGGGGCAGGGGCGACCGGGGAGCTGTTTTTT. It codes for CASNPQGAGATGELFF.

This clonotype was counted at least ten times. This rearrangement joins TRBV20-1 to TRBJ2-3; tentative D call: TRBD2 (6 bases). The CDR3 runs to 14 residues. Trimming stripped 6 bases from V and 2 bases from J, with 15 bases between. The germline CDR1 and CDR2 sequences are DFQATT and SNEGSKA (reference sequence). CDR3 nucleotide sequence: TGCAGTGCCCAACGCGGCGGGATCACAGATACGCAGTATTTT. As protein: CSAQRGGITDTQYF.

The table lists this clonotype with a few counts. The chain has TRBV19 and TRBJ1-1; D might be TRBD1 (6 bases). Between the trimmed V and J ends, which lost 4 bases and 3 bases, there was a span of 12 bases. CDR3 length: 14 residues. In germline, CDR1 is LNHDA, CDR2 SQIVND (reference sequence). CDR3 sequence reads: CASSKTGLDTEAFF. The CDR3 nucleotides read TGTGCCAGTAGTAAGACAGGTTTGGACACTGAAGCTTTCTTT. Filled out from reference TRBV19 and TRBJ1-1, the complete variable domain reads DGGITQSPKYLFRKEGQNVTLSCEQNLNHDAMYWYRQDPGQGLRLIYYSQIVNDFQKGDIAEGYSVSREKKESFPLTVTSAQKNPTAFYLCASSKTGLDTEAFFGQGTRLTVV.

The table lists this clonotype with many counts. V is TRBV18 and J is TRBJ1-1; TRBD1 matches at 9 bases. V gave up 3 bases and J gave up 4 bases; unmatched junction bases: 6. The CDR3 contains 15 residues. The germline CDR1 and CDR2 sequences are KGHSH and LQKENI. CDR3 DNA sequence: TGTGCCAGCTCACCCAACAGGGGGCTGGGCACTGAAGCTTTCTTT. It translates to CASSPNRGLGTEAFF.

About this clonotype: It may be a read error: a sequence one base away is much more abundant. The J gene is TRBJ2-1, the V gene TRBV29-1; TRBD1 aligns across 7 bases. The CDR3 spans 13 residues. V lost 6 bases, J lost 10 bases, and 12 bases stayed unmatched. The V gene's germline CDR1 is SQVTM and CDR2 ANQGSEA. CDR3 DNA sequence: TGCAGCGTCCGAAGGGCCTGGACAGGAGAGCAGTTCTTC. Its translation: CSVRRAWTGEQFF.

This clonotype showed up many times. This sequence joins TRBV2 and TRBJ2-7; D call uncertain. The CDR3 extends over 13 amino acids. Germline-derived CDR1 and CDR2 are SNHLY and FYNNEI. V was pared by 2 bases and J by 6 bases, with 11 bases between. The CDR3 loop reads CASSESKQLEQYF. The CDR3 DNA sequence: TGTGCCAGCAGTGAATCAAAACAGCTCGAGCAGTACTTC.

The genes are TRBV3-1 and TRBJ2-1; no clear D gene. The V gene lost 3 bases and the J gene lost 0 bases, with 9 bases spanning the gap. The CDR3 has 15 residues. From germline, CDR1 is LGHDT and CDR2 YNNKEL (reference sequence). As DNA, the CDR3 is TGTGCCAGCAGCCAGCAGGTCGGCTCCTACAATGAGCAGTTCTTC. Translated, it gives CASSQQVGSYNEQFF.